The rows below give T cell receptor beta chains drawn from one sample of a study of blood T cell repertoires in COVID-19. Method: immunoSEQ multiplex PCR; TCRdb's copy keeps in-frame clones and lacks some. The sample lists about 99,000 clones; 84% were seen once. The sample taken for sequencing was peripheral blood. The receptor source for this set is a man between 60 and 75 years old with acute or convalescent COVID-19. Each CDR3 is given with its conserved first and last residue.

v_gene	CDR3aa
TRBV29-1	CSVVGLAGEGEQFF
TRBV9	CASSVGRQGETQYF
TRBV18	CASSPIGSPDTQYF
TRBV5-4	CASSLVASETNTQYF
TRBV3-1/TRBV3-2	CASSQGLAGGPTGELFF
TRBV7-8	CASSPLADLYNEQFF
TRBV19	CASSARDRGENTIYF
TRBV5-1	CASSLGAAQETQYF
TRBV6-5	CASRGQGANTEAFF
TRBV29-1	CSVKRGNGAEAFF
TRBV4-2	CASSQDLGRVEQYF
TRBV28	CASRSGGSPLHF
TRBV5-1	CASSSYSQRAEAFF
TRBV5-1	CASSLATGGAETQYF
TRBV19	CASRDRVSYNSPLHF
TRBV5-1	CASSSLGGTANEKLFF
TRBV5-1	CASSLGDRVSETQYF
TRBV9	CASSVGTAKQDTQYF
TRBV27	CASSLARNTGELFF
TRBV6-5	CASRGANQPQHF
TRBV19	CASSIDQGFNQPQHF
TRBV28	CASLGQGAPSTEAFF
TRBV29-1	CSVVTSGLETQYF
TRBV6-5	CASSRGEKTQYF
TRBV6-5	CASSYSSGVGEKLFF
TRBV7-2	CASSLDGSGTGELFF
TRBV20-1	CSASIEGAGVLTF
TRBV5-1	CASSLRAGGLETQYF
TRBV27	CASSPTRGFYYGYTF
TRBV19	CASSISVRAGELFF